The present entry profiles one TCR beta chain with its context. Its antigen is not known. Here immunoSEQ multiplex PCR was the method, and the copy in TCRdb shows in-frame clones only, minus some. Here the sample spans roughly 140,000 clones, 88% being singletons. The sample originates from a study of T cell responses to AZD1222 COVID-19 vaccine. Study details: Second-dose intervals near 4 or 12 weeks were combined. Notes on the study in general: Spike-specific TCRs gained breadth and depth after people received two AZD1222 doses. Donors skewed white British and female; clonal diversity was possibly underestimated.

The junction had 4 bases not matched to a gene; V was cut back by 5 bases and J by 0 bases. This CDR3 spans 15 amino acids. CDR1 is SGHAT and CDR2 is FQDESV in the germline V gene (reference sequence). Specimen: peripheral blood, collected on day 0 of AZD1222 vaccination. This chain joins TRBV11-1 and TRBJ2-1, with 7 bases lining up with TRBD1. The TCR comes from an adult in good health. The CDR3 DNA reads as TGTGCCAGCAGCCCGACAGGGCCCTCCTACAATGAGCAGTTCTTC. Translating it yields CASSPTGPSYNEQFF.